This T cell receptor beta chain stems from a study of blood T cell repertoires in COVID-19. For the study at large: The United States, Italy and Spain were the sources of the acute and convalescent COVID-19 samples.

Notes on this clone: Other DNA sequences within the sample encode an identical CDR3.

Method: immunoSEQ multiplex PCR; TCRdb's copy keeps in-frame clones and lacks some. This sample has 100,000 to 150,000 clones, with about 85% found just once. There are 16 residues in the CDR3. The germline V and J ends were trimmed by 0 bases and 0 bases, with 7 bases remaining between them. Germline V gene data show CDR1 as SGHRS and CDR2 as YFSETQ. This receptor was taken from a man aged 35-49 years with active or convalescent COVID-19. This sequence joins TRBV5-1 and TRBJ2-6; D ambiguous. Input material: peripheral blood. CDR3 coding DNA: TGCGCCAGCAGCTTGGCACAAAACTCTGGGGCCAACGTCCTGACTTTC. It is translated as CASSLAQNSGANVLTF.